The next 18 T cell receptor beta chains were all read from a single sample in a study of cytomegalovirus exposure and HLA in healthy donors. The repertoire was sequenced with immunoSEQ multiplex PCR; TCRdb's copy has only in-frame clones and lacks some. The data hold 250,000 to 350,000 clones, with around 87% observed a single time. Sequencing was done on a sample of PBMCs. These receptors came from a woman in her twenties or thirties in good health and CMV-seropositive.

The rearrangement uses TRBV7-7 and TRBJ2-1, with 9 nucleotides matching TRBD1. V shed 3 bases and J 7 bases; nucleotides not matched to a gene: 4. The CDR3 totals 14 residues. Germline V gives CDR1 SSHAT, CDR2 FNYEAQ (reference sequence). CDR3 protein: CASSFGTGFNEQFF. CDR3 nucleotides: TGTGCCAGCAGCTTCGGGACAGGGTTTAATGAGCAGTTCTTC.

This clone was picked up one time. The chain combines TRBV6-6 with TRBJ2-7, with a tentative D call TRBD1 (6 bases). Deletions cut 4 bases from V and 2 bases from J, with 15 bases between. This CDR3 is built from 15 residues. CDR1 is MNHNY and CDR2 is SVGAGI in the germline V gene (reference sequence). The CDR3 is CASSSQTGATYEQYF. The DNA for the CDR3 is TGTGCCAGCAGTTCCCAGACAGGAGCTACCTACGAGCAGTACTTC.

The V call is TRBV5-1, the J call TRBJ2-2; D is ambiguous. The germline CDR1 and CDR2 sequences are SGHRS and YFSETQ. This CDR3 is built from 16 residues. The V and J ends lost 0 bases and 0 bases respectively, with 9 bases between them. CDR3 sequence: CASSLGGRTNTGELFF. As DNA, the CDR3 is TGCGCCAGCAGCTTGGGAGGACGAACGAACACCGGGGAGCTGTTTTTT.

V gene TRBV30 combines with J gene TRBJ2-1; 10 nucleotides align to TRBD1. Germline CDR1 reads GTSNPN; CDR2 reads SVGIG (reference sequence). This CDR3 is 14 amino acids long. Trimming cost V 1 base and J 7 bases; bases outside gene matches: 4. CDR3 residues: CAWSGGTGVNEQFF. CDR3 bases: TGTGCCTGGAGTGGCGGGACAGGGGTTAATGAGCAGTTCTTC. Full variable domain (rest looked up from reference TRBV30 and TRBJ2-1): SQTIHQWPATLVQPVGSPLSLECTVEGTSNPNLYWYRQAAGRGLQLLFYSVGIGQISSEVPQNLSASRPQDRQFILSSKKLLLSDSGFYLCAWSGGTGVNEQFFGPGTRLTVL.

V is TRBV30 and J is TRBJ1-1; 8 bases agree with TRBD1. Germline V CDR1 and CDR2: GTSNPN, SVGIG (reference sequence). The CDR3 runs 14 residues. The V gene end was trimmed by 2 bases and the J gene end by 1 base; junction bases not matched to a gene: 3. Here the CDR3 reads CAWSQGAGNTEAFF. CDR3 in DNA: TGTGCCTGGAGTCAGGGGGCAGGGAACACTGAAGCTTTCTTT.

Worth noting for this clone: The junction does not match germline at one end; this may be a read error. This rearrangement joins TRBV28 to TRBJ2-7, with a weak D call TRBD1 (7 bases). The V gene's germline CDR1 is MDHEN and CDR2 SYDVKM. The CDR3 contains 14 residues. The CDR3 reads CASTRGPTQGGKNF. In DNA form, the CDR3 reads TGTGCCAGCACTAGGGGCCCGACGCAGGGGGGCAAAAACTTC. The full variable domain, rest sourced from reference TRBV28 and TRBJ2-7, is DVKVTQSSRYLVKRTGEKVFLECVQDMDHENMFWYRQDPGLGLRLIYFSYDVKMKEKGDIPEGYSVSREKKERFSLILESASTNQTSMYLCASTRGPTQGGKNFGPGTRLTVT.

This clone was counted a single time. J is TRBJ2-1 and V is TRBV4-3; D is perhaps TRBD1 or TRBD2 (6 bases each). The germline CDR1 and CDR2 sequences are LGHNA and YSLEER. Trimming stripped 0 bases from V and 3 bases from J, with 18 bases between. This CDR3 contains 18 residues. The CDR3 region has the DNA TGCGCCAGCAGCCAAGATTCGGGGGCCCCCGTCCTCTACAATGAGCAGTTCTTC. This gives the protein CASSQDSGAPVLYNEQFF.

This chain connects TRBV7-8 to TRBJ1-1, with D hard to call. V dropped 4 bases and J dropped 0 bases, with 6 bases sitting between them. CDR3 length: 13 amino acids. The germline gives CDR1 SGHVS, CDR2 FQNEAQ. CDR3 in DNA: TGTGCCAGCAGCTCGATGTTGAACACTGAAGCTTTCTTT. Translation: CASSSMLNTEAFF.

This clone was found a few times. The CDR3: CSGETGDGYTF. DNA of the CDR3: TGCAGTGGGGAGACAGGGGACGGCTACACCTTC. J is TRBJ1-2 and V is TRBV20-1; 8 bases line up with TRBD1. With V trimmed by 7 bases and J by 8 bases, 6 bases remained unmatched. The germline CDR1 and CDR2 sequences are DFQATT and SNEGSKA (reference sequence). The CDR3 has 11 amino acids.

The genes are TRBV7-3 and TRBJ2-3; 10 positions agree with TRBD2. V gave up 5 bases and J gave up 2 bases; unmatched junction bases: 7. The CDR3 spans 16 residues. Germline CDR1 is SGHTA and CDR2 is FQGTGA. The CDR3 nucleotides are TGTGCCAGCAGCCCATTAGCGGGGGGCTCCACAGATACGCAGTATTTT. The encoded protein is CASSPLAGGSTDTQYF.

The gene calls are TRBV30 and TRBJ2-7, with D possibly matching TRBD2 (6 bases). The CDR3 consists of 13 residues. The V gene's germline CDR1 is GTSNPN and CDR2 SVGIG (reference sequence). Trimming took 0 bases from V and 6 from J, leaving 12 bases between them. CDR3 nucleotides: TGTGCCTGGAGTGTTTACGGGAGAGGCGAGCAGTACTTC. It translates to CAWSVYGRGEQYF.

The chain uses TRBV7-2 and TRBJ2-4; maybe TRBD2 (7 bases). V lost 6 bases, J lost 7 bases, and 19 bases lay in between. Germline lookup yields CDR1 SGHTA and CDR2 FQGNSA. The CDR3 covers 15 residues. CDR3 region: CASSQSGGGSNIQYF. For the CDR3, the DNA is TGTGCCAGCAGTCAGAGTGGGGGGGGCTCGAACATTCAGTACTTC.

The chain recombines TRBV19 with TRBJ1-6, with D perhaps matching TRBD1 (5 bases). Trimming took 10 bases from V and 6 from J, leaving 10 bases between them. The CDR3 loop spans 12 amino acids. In germline, CDR1 is LNHDA, CDR2 SQIVND (reference sequence). CDR3 DNA sequence: TGTGCCACCCACGGGACTAATTCACCCCTCCACTTT. Its protein product is CATHGTNSPLHF.

The J gene is TRBJ1-5, the V gene TRBV27, with a weak D call TRBD1 (5 bases). This CDR3 is built from 17 residues. Germline CDR1 and CDR2: MNHEY and SMNVEV (reference sequence). Trimming stripped 5 bases from V and 11 bases from J, with 28 bases between. CDR3 nucleotide sequence: TGTGCCAGCAGTCCAACTCAGGGTCTCTTGGGGGAGTGGACCCAGCATTTT. It specifies CASSPTQGLLGEWTQHF.

The rearrangement joins TRBV28 to TRBJ2-7; 7 bases line up with TRBD2. Losses at the gene ends were 5 bases for V and 2 bases for J; bases not matched to a gene: 15. This CDR3 has 17 residues. The germline CDR1 and CDR2 sequences are MDHEN and SYDVKM. This CDR3 is CASSPRTSVSVAYEQYF. In DNA form, the CDR3 reads TGTGCCAGCAGTCCGCGGACTAGTGTTTCTGTGGCCTACGAGCAGTACTTC.

This chain links TRBV5-1 with TRBJ1-1, with TRBD1 matching 12 bases. V gave up 6 bases and J gave up 11 bases; unmatched junction bases: 14. Germline values: CDR1 SGHRS, CDR2 YFSETQ. CDR3 length: 15 residues. CDR3 amino acids: CASIVIPGQGAKAFF. The CDR3 DNA follows: TGCGCCAGCATCGTTATACCGGGACAGGGGGCGAAGGCTTTCTTT.

J is TRBJ1-3 and V is TRBV5-1; D uncertain. Trimming took off 0 bases at V and 7 bases at J, with 17 bases between the two ends. Germline assignment: CDR1 SGHRS and CDR2 YFSETQ. The CDR3 is 16 residues long. DNA of the CDR3: TGCGCCAGCAGCTTGGACCCGGGAAGAAAGAGGAACACCATATATTTT. Residues: CASSLDPGRKRNTIYF. Drawing the rest from reference TRBV5-1 and TRBJ1-3, the complete variable domain is KAGVTQTPRYLIKTRGQQVTLSCSPISGHRSVSWYQQTPGQGLQFLFEYFSETQRNKGNFPGRFSGRQFSNSRSEMNVSTLELGDSALYLCASSLDPGRKRNTIYFGEGSWLTVV.

The V gene is TRBV27, the J gene TRBJ2-5, with TRBD2 identical over 12 bases. The CDR3 is 18 residues long. V shed 4 bases and J 1 base; nucleotides not matched to a gene: 10. The V gene's germline CDR1 is MNHEY and CDR2 SMNVEV (reference sequence). CDR3 loop: CASSSPSGGATSQETQYF. The CDR3 nucleotides read TGTGCCAGCAGTTCCCCTAGCGGGGGGGCCACTTCCCAAGAGACCCAGTACTTC.